Relative to its sample, the clone carrying this T cell receptor (delta chain) is large. This entry comes from a study of delta chains in infants with herpesvirus infections. At the level of the study: Infants in Uganda were tracked from birth through primary CMV infection.

PBMC RNA was reverse transcribed using gamma-chain- and delta-chain-specific primers. TCRdb redid clone calling on the RT-PCR reads using CATT. Of about 350 delta-chain clones detected, around 13% appear once; the ten largest clones hold about a fifth. Material: peripheral blood, obtained at time point 1 of longitudinal follow-up. This clonotype originated in a human donor who was a Ugandan infant, either HIV-exposed or HIV-unexposed (not recorded which).

The CDR3: CACDPLENTDKLIF. The CDR3 DNA follows: TGTGCCTGTGACCCACTAGAAAACACCGATAAACTCATCTTT. This chain uses TRDV2 with TRDJ1; D unresolved. This CDR3 has 14 residues. CDR1 and CDR2 from the germline V gene are GEAIGNYY and EKD. Trimming removed 3 bases at V and 0 bases at J, with 10 bases between.